The present T cell receptor (beta chain) was sequenced within a study of CD8+ T cells in alopecia areata. As regards this clone: Its target is not known.

Overall study findings and caveats: It was less clear whether patients shared TCRs than it was in mice, possibly because of HLA.

Investigators isolated RNA and reverse transcribed it into cDNA to act as the sequencing template. The assay was immunoSEQ multiplex PCR, and TCRdb's table has in-frame clones only and misses some. The sample consists of tens of thousands of clones, roughly half of them appearing once. Germline V gene data show CDR1 as MDHEN and CDR2 as SYDVKM. This CDR3 region has 12 residues. Trimming cost V 6 bases and J 2 bases, with 8 bases left between them. This receptor was identified in a human donor with alopecia areata. The sample comprised NKG2D-high CD8+ T cells sorted from blood. The V and J genes are TRBV28 and TRBJ2-7; D gene unclear. The CDR3 reads CASSRPTYEQYF. As DNA, the CDR3 is TGTGCCAGCAGCCGACCCACCTACGAGCAGTACTTC.